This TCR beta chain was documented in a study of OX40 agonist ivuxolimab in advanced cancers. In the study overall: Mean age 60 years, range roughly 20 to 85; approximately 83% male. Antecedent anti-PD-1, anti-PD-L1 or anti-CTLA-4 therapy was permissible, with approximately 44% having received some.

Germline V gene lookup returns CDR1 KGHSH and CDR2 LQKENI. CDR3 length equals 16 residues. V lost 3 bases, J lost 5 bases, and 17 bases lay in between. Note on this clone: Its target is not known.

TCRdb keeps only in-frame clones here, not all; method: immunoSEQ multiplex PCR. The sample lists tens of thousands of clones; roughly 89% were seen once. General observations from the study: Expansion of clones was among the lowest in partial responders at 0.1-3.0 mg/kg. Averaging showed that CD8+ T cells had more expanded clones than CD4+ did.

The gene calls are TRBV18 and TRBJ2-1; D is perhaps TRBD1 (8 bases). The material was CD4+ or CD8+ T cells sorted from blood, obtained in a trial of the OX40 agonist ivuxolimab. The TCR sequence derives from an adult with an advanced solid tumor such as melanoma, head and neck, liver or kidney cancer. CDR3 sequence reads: CASSPRTGRGDNEQFF. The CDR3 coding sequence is TGTGCCAGCTCACCTCGGACAGGGAGGGGTGACAATGAGCAGTTCTTC. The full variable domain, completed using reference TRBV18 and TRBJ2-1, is NAGVMQNPRHLVRRRGQEARLRCSPMKGHSHVYWYRQLPEEGLKFMVYLQKENIIDESGMPKERFSAEFPKEGPSILRIQQVVRGDSAAYFCASSPRTGRGDNEQFFGPGTRLTVL.